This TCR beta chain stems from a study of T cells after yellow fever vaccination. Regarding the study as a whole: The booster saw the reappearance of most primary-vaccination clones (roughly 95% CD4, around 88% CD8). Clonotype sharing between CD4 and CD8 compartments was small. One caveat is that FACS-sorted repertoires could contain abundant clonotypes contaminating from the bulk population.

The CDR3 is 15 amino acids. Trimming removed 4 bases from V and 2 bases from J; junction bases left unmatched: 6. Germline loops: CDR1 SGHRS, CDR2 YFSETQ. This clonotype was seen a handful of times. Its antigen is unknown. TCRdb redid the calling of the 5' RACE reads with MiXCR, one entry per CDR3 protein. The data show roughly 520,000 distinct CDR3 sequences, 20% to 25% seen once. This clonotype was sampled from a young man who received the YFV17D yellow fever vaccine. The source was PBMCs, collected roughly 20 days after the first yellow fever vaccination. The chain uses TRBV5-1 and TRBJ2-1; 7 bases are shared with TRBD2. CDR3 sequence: CASSTGGTPYNEQFF. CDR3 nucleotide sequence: TGCGCCAGCAGCACCGGGGGGACCCCCTACAATGAGCAGTTCTTC.